This T cell receptor beta chain was retrieved from a study of neurological immune-mediated disorders. Notes on the study in general: No CDR3 amino acid sequences recurred among expanded clones across subjects, suggesting private repertoires in all groups. The most TCR clonal expansion was seen in HTLV-1-associated myelopathy, and the least was seen in multiple sclerosis, which fell below healthy controls.

This clonotype was observed many times. The target antigen is unknown. The method for making cDNA was 5'RACE, and it used 10-nucleotide random UMIs. The output of every sequencing run, over 180 million TCR-beta sequences, came from 15-18 subjects. TCRdb reprocessed the 5' RACE reads with MiXCR, giving one entry per CDR3 protein. The sample lists around 23,000 distinct CDR3 sequences, around an eighth occurring once. The TCR sequence derives from a woman in her 40s with HTLV-1-associated myelopathy (HAM/TSP). The sequencing input was PBMCs.

The CDR3: CASSLEGRSTGELFF. The CDR3 DNA follows: TGCGCCAGCAGCTTGGAAGGAAGGTCCACCGGGGAGCTGTTTTTT. The chain carries TRBV5-1 and TRBJ2-2; D is undetermined. Trimming cost V 0 bases and J 4 bases, with 10 bases left between them. The CDR3 consists of 15 residues. Germline lookup yields CDR1 SGHRS and CDR2 YFSETQ.